The 9 T cell receptor beta chains below come from one sample, sequenced in a study of T cells in Graves' hyperthyroidism and ophthalmopathy. Amplification targeted TCR beta CDR3 regions from RNA transcripts. HTBI primers were the set used in a first-round RT-PCR of the TCR CDR3. TCRdb re-called the multiplex PCR reads with MiXCR, one entry per CDR3 protein. The repertoire holds about 350,000 distinct CDR3 sequences, with 15% to 20% as singletons. The sequenced sample consisted of blood. These receptors were obtained from a woman aged 40 to 50 with Graves' ophthalmopathy.

A remark on this clonotype: One end of the junction fails to match germline, which may point to a read error. The rearrangement uses TRBV11-1 and TRBJ2-5; TRBD1 agrees at 10 bases. This CDR3 has 18 amino acids. Per the germline V gene, CDR1 is SGHAT and CDR2 is FQDESV (reference sequence). CDR3 protein: CVSSTSRPKGQGKETQYF. The CDR3 DNA follows: TGTGTCAGCAGCACCAGTCGGCCTAAGGGACAGGGGAAAGAGACCCAGTACTTC.

This clonotype showed up just once. The chain is built from TRBV2 and TRBJ2-2; TRBD2 matches 10 bases. The CDR3 sequence is 16 residues long. J was trimmed by 7 bases and V by 6 bases; bases with no gene match: 11. Germline V gene data show CDR1 as SNHLY and CDR2 as FYNNEI. The CDR3, as DNA: TGTGCCAGCAGCCGGACTAGCGGATCCCCTGGCGGGGAGCTGTTTTTT. This sequence encodes CASSRTSGSPGGELFF. Variable domain in full (rest from reference TRBV2 and TRBJ2-2): EPEVTQTPSHQVTQMGQEVILRCVPISNHLYFYWYRQILGQKVEFLVSFYNNEISEKSEIFDDQFSVERPDGSNFTLKIRSTKLEDSAMYFCASSRTSGSPGGELFFGEGSRLTVL.

This clonotype has ten or more counts. The V and J genes are TRBV19 and TRBJ2-7; D gene ambiguous. The V gene lost 5 bases and the J gene lost 0 bases, with 14 bases spanning the gap. CDR3 length equals 15 residues. CDR1 is LNHDA and CDR2 is SQIVND in the germline V gene (reference sequence). DNA for the CDR3: TGTGCCAGTAGTTTGGTTATGGAAATCTCCTACGAGCAGTACTTC. Amino acid sequence: CASSLVMEISYEQYF.

This rearrangement joins TRBV6-1 to TRBJ1-1; perhaps TRBD1 as D (5 bases). Germline assignment: CDR1 MNHNS and CDR2 SASEGT. Trimming took 8 bases from V and 5 from J, leaving 12 bases between them. The CDR3 sequence is 12 residues long. CDR3 coding DNA: TGTGCCAGCCCTGAGGGGCGAACTGAAGCTTTCTTT. This encodes CASPEGRTEAFF.

In this sample, this clonotype turned up many times. Germline is not matched at one junction end, which may reflect a read error. The rearrangement joins TRBV27 to TRBJ1-1, with D maybe TRBD1 (6 bases). This CDR3 spans 15 amino acids. CDR1 and CDR2 from the germline V gene are MNHEY and SMNVEV (reference sequence). The CDR3 coding sequence is TGTGCCAGCAGTTTATTACCAGACAGGAACACTGAAGCTTCCTTT. Translating gives CASSLLPDRNTEASF.

In this sample, this clonotype turned up many times. CDR3 sequence reads: CASSFNYITEAFF. The CDR3 bases are TGTGCCAGCAGTTTCAACTACATCACTGAAGCTTTCTTT. This sequence joins TRBV27 and TRBJ1-1; D is unresolved. The length of the CDR3 is 13 residues. The germline V gene has CDR1 MNHEY and CDR2 SMNVEV (reference sequence). Trimming removed 3 bases from V and 4 bases from J, with 9 bases in between.

This sequence joins TRBV7-6 and TRBJ2-5; 12 bases agree with TRBD1. The CDR3 totals 16 residues. Germline V gives CDR1 SGHVS, CDR2 FNYEAQ. V dropped 5 bases and J dropped 5; count of bases not matched to a gene: 9. The CDR3 loop is CASSLGTGGAAETQYF. The CDR3 nucleotides read TGTGCCAGCAGCCTGGGGACAGGGGGCGCCGCGGAGACCCAGTACTTC. Full variable domain (missing parts from reference TRBV7-6 and TRBJ2-5): GAGVSQSPRYKVTKRGQDVALRCDPISGHVSLYWYRQALGQGPEFLTYFNYEAQQDKSGLPNDRFSAERPEGSISTLTIQRTEQRDSAMYRCASSLGTGGAAETQYFGPGTRLLVL.

The V call is TRBV18, the J call TRBJ1-1, with D perhaps TRBD1 (6 bases). The CDR3 is 11 residues long. V lost 3 bases to trimming and J lost 11 bases, with 10 bases between them. Germline values: CDR1 KGHSH, CDR2 LQKENI. DNA for the CDR3: TGTGCCAGCTCACCCGACAGGAACGCTTTCTTT. Translation: CASSPDRNAFF.

This clonotype was picked up many times. V usage is TRBV15 and J usage is TRBJ1-5; D unclear. Trimming stripped 1 base from V and 4 bases from J, with 17 bases between. Germline CDR1 reads LNHNV; CDR2 reads YYDKDF (reference sequence). The length of the CDR3 is 17 residues. As DNA, the CDR3 is TGTGCCACCAGCAGAGTTATGTTGAGGGTCAGGAATCAGCCCCAGCATTTT. Encoded protein: CATSRVMLRVRNQPQHF.